The 25 T cell receptor beta chains given below trace back to one sample, sequenced in a study of cytomegalovirus exposure and HLA in healthy donors. The PCR employed 60 Vbeta primers together with 13 Jbeta primers. Produced via immunoSEQ multiplex PCR; TCRdb's table is partial and in-frame only. The table shows a few hundred thousand clones, with about 80% occurring only once. Sequences were obtained from PBMCs. The receptors shown here come from a girl aged 2-10 years in good health and CMV-seronegative.

In regard to this clone: The junction differs from germline at one of its ends, possibly a read error. Other DNA sequences of this sample code for an identical CDR3. The chain joins TRBV15 to TRBJ1-2; D might be TRBD1 (5 bases). CDR3 length equals 13 residues. Per germline, CDR1 LNHNV and CDR2 YYDKDF (reference sequence). The CDR3 bases are TGCGCCACCAGCAAAACAATAGGGGAAGGCTACACCTTC. This sequence encodes CATSKTIGEGYTF.

With respect to this clone: Other nucleotide sequences from this sample produce the same CDR3. The V call is TRBV7-6, the J call TRBJ2-7; possibly TRBD2 for D (6 bases). This CDR3 is built from 15 residues. The V and J ends lost 1 base and 4 bases respectively, with 14 bases between them. The V gene's germline CDR1 is SGHVS and CDR2 FNYEAQ. The CDR3 bases are TGTGCCAGCAGCTTAGAAGCTAGTGGGAGGTACGAGCAGTACTTC. This sequence encodes CASSLEASGRYEQYF.

V gene TRBV19 combines with J gene TRBJ1-1, with D perhaps matching TRBD1 (5 bases). Germline-derived CDR1 and CDR2 are LNHDA and SQIVND (reference sequence). The CDR3 extends over 14 amino acids. V was trimmed by 3 bases and J by 4 bases, leaving 12 bases between them. CDR3 coding DNA: TGTGCCAGTAGTATCAGGGTATGGGGCACTGAAGCTTTCTTT. Its protein product is CASSIRVWGTEAFF.

The chain links TRBV4-2 to TRBJ1-1; D is uncertain. Germline V CDR1 and CDR2: LGHNA, YNFKEQ. Trimming cost V 4 bases and J 1 base, with 10 bases left between them. The CDR3 is 14 residues long. CDR3 amino acids: CASSPRRGNTEAFF. CDR3 in DNA: TGTGCCAGCAGCCCACGTCGGGGGAACACTGAAGCTTTCTTT.

The sample holds a few counts of this clone. The chain combines TRBV6-1 with TRBJ1-1; D perhaps matches TRBD1 (5 bases). V lost 1 base and J lost 9, with 12 bases in between. The germline gives CDR1 MNHNS, CDR2 SASEGT. The CDR3 contains 13 residues. CDR3 region: CASSEVTALQAFF. For the CDR3, the DNA is TGTGCCAGCAGTGAAGTGACAGCACTACAAGCTTTCTTT.

The chain combines TRBV6-5 with TRBJ2-1; D call uncertain. In germline, CDR1 is MNHEY, CDR2 SVGAGI. The CDR3 contains 15 residues. Trimming took off 2 bases at V and 0 bases at J, with 8 bases between the two ends. The CDR3 sequence: CASSYAVNSYNEQFF. CDR3 in DNA: TGTGCCAGCAGTTACGCGGTGAACTCCTACAATGAGCAGTTCTTC.

The V call is TRBV7-9, the J call TRBJ1-1, with 8 bases fitting TRBD1. The CDR3 is made up of 16 amino acids. V dropped 0 bases and J dropped 2; count of bases not matched to a gene: 5. The germline CDR1 and CDR2 sequences are SEHNR and FQNEAQ (reference sequence). CDR3 DNA sequence: TGTGCCAGCAGCTTAGCGGCAGGGGGCCCTAACACTGAAGCTTTCTTT. Protein: CASSLAAGGPNTEAFF.

Regarding this clone: The same CDR3 arises from other DNA sequences in this sample as well. The chain combines TRBV7-9 with TRBJ1-1, with TRBD1 as a possible D gene (5 bases). Germline loops: CDR1 SEHNR, CDR2 FQNEAQ (reference sequence). CDR3 length equals 14 residues. Trimming left V 4 bases short and J 1 base short, with 10 bases between. The CDR3 reads CASSSGGGNTEAFF. CDR3 coding DNA: TGTGCCAGCAGCTCCGGCGGGGGGAACACTGAAGCTTTCTTT. Full variable domain (missing parts from reference TRBV7-9 and TRBJ1-1): DTGVSQNPRHKITKRGQNVTFRCDPISEHNRLYWYRQTLGQGPEFLTYFQNEAQLEKSRLLSDRFSAERPKGSFSTLEIQRTEQGDSAMYLCASSSGGGNTEAFFGQGTRLTVV.

The CDR3 region has the DNA TGCGCCAGCAGCCACCGCGGACAGGGGGCCTACGAGCAGTACTTC. It yields the protein CASSHRGQGAYEQYF. The gene calls are TRBV4-1 and TRBJ2-7; 10 nucleotides line up with TRBD1. The CDR3 covers 15 residues. Trimming cost V 3 bases and J 2 bases; bases outside gene matches: 4. Germline V gene data show CDR1 as MGHRA and CDR2 as YSYEKL.

The chain recombines TRBV7-9 with TRBJ2-7; TRBD1 agrees at 7 bases. Looked up from germline, CDR1 is SEHNR and CDR2 is FQNEAQ (reference sequence). Losses at the gene ends were 5 bases for V and 0 bases for J; bases not matched to a gene: 4. This CDR3 contains 14 residues. The CDR3 DNA is TGTGCCAGCAGCGACAGGGCCCCCTCCTACGAGCAGTACTTC. Protein product: CASSDRAPSYEQYF.

This chain connects TRBV7-9 to TRBJ1-1; D is uncertain. The V end lost 4 bases, the J end lost 1 base, and 7 bases lay between the germline ends. CDR3 length: 13 amino acids. Germline CDR1 and CDR2: SEHNR and FQNEAQ (reference sequence). The CDR3 loop is CASSSVTNTEAFF. The CDR3 nucleotides are TGTGCCAGCAGCTCGGTAACGAACACTGAAGCTTTCTTT.

V is TRBV9 and J is TRBJ2-3, with 8 bases identical to TRBD2. The germline gives CDR1 SGDLS, CDR2 YYNGEE. The CDR3 runs to 20 residues. Trimming at V came to 0 bases and at J to 4 bases, leaving 19 bases not matched to a gene. The CDR3 bases are TGTGCCAGCAGCGTAGCGGTGAATTGGCGGGGGGCCAGATATTCAGATACGCAGTATTTT. This codes for CASSVAVNWRGARYSDTQYF.

CDR3 protein: CASSSGLDEQFF. CDR3 DNA: TGTGCCAGCAGCTCGGGACTCGATGAGCAGTTCTTC. This chain joins TRBV11-2 and TRBJ2-1, with D possibly being TRBD2 (6 bases). The CDR3 consists of 12 residues. V lost 4 bases and J lost 8, with 9 bases in between. The germline CDR1 and CDR2 sequences are SGHAT and FQNNGV.

In its sample, this clone was seen a few times. The chain uses TRBV27 and TRBJ2-7, with D maybe TRBD2 (5 bases). The CDR3 spans 13 residues. V was pared by 5 bases and J by 3 bases, with 11 bases between. Germline V CDR1 and CDR2: MNHEY, SMNVEV (reference sequence). The CDR3 DNA sequence: TGTGCCAGCAGTCCCTCCGGGGACTACGAGCAGTACTTC. Amino acids: CASSPSGDYEQYF.

The V gene is TRBV27, the J gene TRBJ2-5; 8 nucleotides align to TRBD1. The closer fit of TRBJ2-7 to the DNA end suggests the J call may be wrong. The CDR3 consists of 14 residues. Germline CDR1 MNHEY, CDR2 SMNVEV (reference sequence). The CDR3 DNA reads as TGTGCCAGCAGTCGACAGGGGTCGTCCTACGAGCAGTACTTC. Its translation is CASSRQGSSYEQYF.

V usage is TRBV5-8 and J usage is TRBJ2-5; 7 nucleotides align to TRBD1. The junction had 1 base not matched to a gene; V was cut back by 3 bases and J by 2 bases. The CDR3 has 13 residues. Germline loops: CDR1 SGHTS, CDR2 YDEGEE. This chain's CDR3 is CASSWDRQETQYF. CDR3 DNA sequence: TGTGCCAGCAGCTGGGACAGACAAGAGACCCAGTACTTC.

This chain's CDR3 is CASSFWGGDTEAFF. The CDR3 DNA sequence: TGTGCCAGCAGTTTTTGGGGAGGGGACACTGAAGCTTTCTTT. This sequence joins TRBV6-5 and TRBJ1-1; TRBD1 might be the D (5 bases). The ends were cut back, 4 bases at V and 3 bases at J, with 12 bases in the middle. Germline-derived CDR1 and CDR2 are MNHEY and SVGAGI. The CDR3 runs 14 residues.

This clone was recorded a few times. The CDR3 region has the DNA TGTGCCAGCAGCGTAGCCGGGACTAGCGGGACCGGGGAGCTGTTTTTT. Translating it yields CASSVAGTSGTGELFF. The chain combines TRBV9 with TRBJ2-2; 12 bases match TRBD2. The V gene's germline CDR1 is SGDLS and CDR2 YYNGEE. Trimming cost V 0 bases and J 5 bases; bases outside gene matches: 2. The CDR3 is 16 residues long.

The V gene is TRBV7-6, the J gene TRBJ2-7; D unresolved. The ends were cut back, 3 bases at V and 2 bases at J, with 8 bases in the middle. This CDR3 has 13 residues. Germline CDR1 SGHVS, CDR2 FNYEAQ. The CDR3, as DNA: TGTGCCAGCAGCTTTACAGAAACCTACGAGCAGTACTTC. The encoded protein is CASSFTETYEQYF.

The V gene is TRBV5-1, the J gene TRBJ1-3, with 7 bases that match TRBD1. V was clipped by 1 base and J by 4 bases; unmatched bases: 8. The CDR3 extends over 16 amino acids. Germline CDR1 is SGHRS and CDR2 is YFSETQ. DNA of the CDR3: TGCGCCAGCAGCTTGTCTCCGGGACAGCTGGGAAACACCATATATTTT. It translates to CASSLSPGQLGNTIYF.

This chain connects TRBV19 to TRBJ1-1, with TRBD1 matching over 9 bases. The junction had 1 base not matched to a gene; V was cut back by 8 bases and J by 3 bases. Germline CDR1 LNHDA, CDR2 SQIVND (reference sequence). There are 12 residues in the CDR3. CDR3 DNA: TGTGCCAGTGGACAGGGGTACACTGAAGCTTTCTTT. It encodes CASGQGYTEAFF. The variable domain in full, completed from reference TRBV19 and TRBJ1-1, reads DGGITQSPKYLFRKEGQNVTLSCEQNLNHDAMYWYRQDPGQGLRLIYYSQIVNDFQKGDIAEGYSVSREKKESFPLTVTSAQKNPTAFYLCASGQGYTEAFFGQGTRLTVV.

The chain uses TRBV11-2 and TRBJ1-3; D perhaps matches TRBD1 (5 bases). The V end lost 3 bases, the J end lost 0 bases, and 9 bases lay between the germline ends. The CDR3 sequence is 15 residues long. CDR1 and CDR2 (germline): SGHAT, FQNNGV. CDR3 residues: CASSFYRISGNTIYF. DNA of the CDR3: TGTGCCAGCAGCTTTTACAGGATCTCTGGAAACACCATATATTTT.

Regarding this clone: This same CDR3 is encoded by further DNA sequences in the sample. The gene calls are TRBV9 and TRBJ2-2; 8 bases match TRBD2. From germline, CDR1 is SGDLS and CDR2 YYNGEE. This CDR3 has 15 residues. The ends lost 0 bases at V and 3 bases at J; junction bases unmatched: 1. The CDR3 bases are TGTGCCAGCAGCGTAGCGGGAGGGGACACCGGGGAGCTGTTTTTT. This encodes CASSVAGGDTGELFF. The full variable domain, completed using reference TRBV9 and TRBJ2-2, is DSGVTQTPKHLITATGQRVTLRCSPRSGDLSVYWYQQSLDQGLQFLIQYYNGEERAKGNILERFSAQQFPDLHSELNLSSLELGDSALYFCASSVAGGDTGELFFGEGSRLTVL.

The chain couples TRBV4-1 to TRBJ1-1; D unresolved. Per the germline V gene, CDR1 is MGHRA and CDR2 is YSYEKL. The CDR3 is 17 amino acids. Between the trimmed V and J ends, which lost 0 bases and 0 bases, there was a span of 14 bases. CDR3 sequence: CASSQDSIFAMNTEAFF. The CDR3 DNA reads as TGCGCCAGCAGCCAAGATTCTATTTTTGCAATGAACACTGAAGCTTTCTTT.

A few counts support this clone. J is TRBJ2-3 and V is TRBV6-5; TRBD2 agrees at 9 bases. Germline CDR1 reads MNHEY; CDR2 reads SVGAGI. After removal of 1 base from V and 1 base from J, the junction contained 3 bases not matched to a gene. The CDR3 spans 16 residues. CDR3 sequence reads: CASSYWLAGRTDTQYF. For the CDR3, the DNA is TGTGCCAGCAGTTACTGGCTAGCGGGGCGCACAGATACGCAGTATTTT.